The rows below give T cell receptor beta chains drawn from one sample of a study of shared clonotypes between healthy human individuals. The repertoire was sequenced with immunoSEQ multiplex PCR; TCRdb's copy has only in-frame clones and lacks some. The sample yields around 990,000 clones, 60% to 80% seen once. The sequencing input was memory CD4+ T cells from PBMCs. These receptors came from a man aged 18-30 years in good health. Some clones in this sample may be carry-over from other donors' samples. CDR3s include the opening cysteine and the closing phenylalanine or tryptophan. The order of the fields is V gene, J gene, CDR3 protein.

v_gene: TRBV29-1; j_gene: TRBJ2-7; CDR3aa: CSVSGLSANEQYF
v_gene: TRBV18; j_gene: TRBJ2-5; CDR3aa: CASSPAGQETQYF
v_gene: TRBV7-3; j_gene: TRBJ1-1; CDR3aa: CASSPVGWSEAFF
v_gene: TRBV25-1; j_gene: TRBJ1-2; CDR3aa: CASSEGETGRYYGYTF
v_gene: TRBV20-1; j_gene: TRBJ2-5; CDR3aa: CSARGRGTQYF
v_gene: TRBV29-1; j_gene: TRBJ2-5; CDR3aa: CSADGLAGLETQYF
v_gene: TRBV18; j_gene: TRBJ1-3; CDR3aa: CASSPNRRNSGNTIYF
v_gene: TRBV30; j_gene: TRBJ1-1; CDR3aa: CAWQGGAEAFF
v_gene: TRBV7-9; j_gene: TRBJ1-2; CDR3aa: CASSSYPRGLGGYTF
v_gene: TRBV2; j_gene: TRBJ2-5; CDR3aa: CASSVLSTKMYF
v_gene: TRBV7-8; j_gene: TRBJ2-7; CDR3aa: CASSLAGAGNYEQYF
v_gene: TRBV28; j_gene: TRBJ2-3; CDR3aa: CASTTSRGTGWTDTQYF
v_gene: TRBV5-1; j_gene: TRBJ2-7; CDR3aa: CASSLGQGVGEQYF
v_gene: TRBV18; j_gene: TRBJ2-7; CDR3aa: CASSRDTSYEQYF
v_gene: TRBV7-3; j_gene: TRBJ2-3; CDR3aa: CASSSRKDRGEQYF
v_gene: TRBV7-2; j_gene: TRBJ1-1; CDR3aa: CASSPAAVNTEAFF
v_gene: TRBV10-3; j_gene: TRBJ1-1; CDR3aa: CAITRTGEGSDPLNTEAFF
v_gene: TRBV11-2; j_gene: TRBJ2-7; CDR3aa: CASSLGFYEQYF
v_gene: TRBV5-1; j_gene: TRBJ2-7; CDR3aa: CASSSQPPGDEQYF
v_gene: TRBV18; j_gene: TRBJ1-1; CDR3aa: CASSRSPPPTEAFF
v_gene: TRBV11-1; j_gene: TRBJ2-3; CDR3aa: CASSFPARSSDTQYF
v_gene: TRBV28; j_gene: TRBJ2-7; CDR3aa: CASSQQKALYEQYF
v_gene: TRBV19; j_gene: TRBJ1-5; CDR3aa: CASEQGQGGNQPQHF
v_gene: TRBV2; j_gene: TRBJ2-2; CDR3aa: CASKGLAANTGELFF
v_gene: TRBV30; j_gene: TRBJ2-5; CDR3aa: CAWSGPYEQYF
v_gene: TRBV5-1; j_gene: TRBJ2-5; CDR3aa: CASSVGTSNQETQYF
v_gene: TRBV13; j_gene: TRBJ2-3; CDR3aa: CASSPRGLAGGWGTDTQYF
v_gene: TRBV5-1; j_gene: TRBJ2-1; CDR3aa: CASSHETGGYNEQFF
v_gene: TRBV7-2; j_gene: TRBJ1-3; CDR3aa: CASSLDFRSGNTIYF
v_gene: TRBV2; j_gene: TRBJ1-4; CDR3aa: CASSPRQLLSSEKLFF
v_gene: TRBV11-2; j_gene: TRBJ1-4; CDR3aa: CASSQPFGATNEKLFF
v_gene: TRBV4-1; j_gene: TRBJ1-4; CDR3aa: CASSQAPVESEKLFF
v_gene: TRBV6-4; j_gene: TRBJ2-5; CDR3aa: CASSDSMGETQYF
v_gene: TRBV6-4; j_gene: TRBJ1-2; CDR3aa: CASSDSAGVYGYTF
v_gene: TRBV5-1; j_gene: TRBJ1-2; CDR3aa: CASSLGSGSNYGYTF
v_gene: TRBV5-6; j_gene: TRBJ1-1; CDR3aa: CASSYGTGVGTEAFF
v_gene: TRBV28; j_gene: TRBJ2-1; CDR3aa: CASSFGGSYNEQFF
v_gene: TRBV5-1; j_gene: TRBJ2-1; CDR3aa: CASSVLPRTTSYNEQFF
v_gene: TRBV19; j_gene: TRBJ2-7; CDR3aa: CASSIVGQSSYEQYF
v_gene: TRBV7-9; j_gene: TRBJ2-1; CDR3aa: CASSLIRDVNNEQFF
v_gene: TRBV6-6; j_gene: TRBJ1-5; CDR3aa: CASSKTGLGQPQHF
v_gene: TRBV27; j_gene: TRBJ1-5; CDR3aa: CASSLERPGLSNQPQHF
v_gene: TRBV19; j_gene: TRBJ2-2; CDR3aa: CASSIGDRGAAGGELFF
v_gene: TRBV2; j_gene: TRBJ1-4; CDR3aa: CASRLDRATNEKLFF
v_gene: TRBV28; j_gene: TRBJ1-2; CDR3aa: CASSSGGKYYGYTF
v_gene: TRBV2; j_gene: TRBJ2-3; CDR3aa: CATRGSWGTDTQYF
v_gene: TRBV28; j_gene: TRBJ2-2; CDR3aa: CASRNSGRPGELFF
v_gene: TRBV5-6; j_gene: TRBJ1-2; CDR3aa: CASSFKAGGVYGYTF
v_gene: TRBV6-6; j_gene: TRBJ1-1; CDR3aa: CASRRTGNTEAFF
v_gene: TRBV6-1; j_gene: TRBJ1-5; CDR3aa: CASSEVYGSYSNQPQHF